The clone carrying this T cell receptor beta chain is a singleton in its sample. The CDR3 runs 15 residues. Germline assignment: CDR1 SEHNR and CDR2 FQNEAQ (reference sequence). The junction had 14 bases not matched to a gene; V was cut back by 5 bases and J by 8 bases. The sample originates from a study of shared T cell receptors in the human thymus. This table comes from immunoSEQ multiplex PCR, and its TCRdb copy is limited to in-frame clones, with some not included. The repertoire includes 700,000 or so clones, approximately 83% of them detected once, and roughly 0.01% sits in the top ten. The sample was also linked to a second study, of human thymus T cells. That paper adds: The sample donors, healthy Finnish infants, were having corrective surgery for congenital heart defects. Corrective cardiac operations yielded the resected thymus tissue. V and J genes seemed to be used with bias in thymic and blood repertoires.

The receptor was isolated from a girl under three years old with a congenital heart defect. Sequenced input: thymocytes. V gene TRBV7-9 combines with J gene TRBJ2-7; 8 bases fit TRBD2. The CDR3 spells CASSRGGDYSVKQYF. CDR3 bases: TGTGCCAGCAGCCGGGGGGGGGACTACAGCGTGAAGCAGTACTTC.